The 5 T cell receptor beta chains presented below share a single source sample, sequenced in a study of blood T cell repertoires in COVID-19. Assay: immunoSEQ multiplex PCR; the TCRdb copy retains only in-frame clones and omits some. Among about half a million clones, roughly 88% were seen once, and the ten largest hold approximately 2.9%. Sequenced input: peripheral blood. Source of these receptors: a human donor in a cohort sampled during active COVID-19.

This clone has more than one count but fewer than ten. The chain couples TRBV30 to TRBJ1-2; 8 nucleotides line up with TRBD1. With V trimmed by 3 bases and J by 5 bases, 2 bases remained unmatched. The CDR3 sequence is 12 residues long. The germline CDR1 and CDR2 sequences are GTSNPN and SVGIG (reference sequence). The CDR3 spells CAWSQGAYGYTF. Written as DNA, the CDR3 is TGTGCCTGGAGCCAGGGGGCATATGGCTACACCTTC.

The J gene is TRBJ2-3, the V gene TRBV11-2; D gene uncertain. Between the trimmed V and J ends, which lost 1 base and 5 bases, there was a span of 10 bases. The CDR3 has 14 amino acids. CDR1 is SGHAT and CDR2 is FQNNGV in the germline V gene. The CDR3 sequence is CASSLGPGGDTQYF. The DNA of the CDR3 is TGTGCCAGCAGCTTAGGGCCAGGTGGAGATACGCAGTATTTT.

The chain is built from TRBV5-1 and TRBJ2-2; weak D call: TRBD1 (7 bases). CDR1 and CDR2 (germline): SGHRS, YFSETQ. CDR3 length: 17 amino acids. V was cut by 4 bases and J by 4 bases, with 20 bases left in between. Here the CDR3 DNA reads TGCGCCAGCAGCGCGGGATACAGGGGAACTCTCACCGGGGAGCTGTTTTTT. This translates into CASSAGYRGTLTGELFF.

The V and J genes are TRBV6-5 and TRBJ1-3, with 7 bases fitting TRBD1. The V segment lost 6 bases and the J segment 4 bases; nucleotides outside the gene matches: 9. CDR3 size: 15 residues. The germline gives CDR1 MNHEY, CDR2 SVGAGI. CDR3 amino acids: CASSRRGRVGNTIYF. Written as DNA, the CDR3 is TGTGCCAGCAGCCGAAGGGGGCGCGTAGGAAACACCATATATTTT.

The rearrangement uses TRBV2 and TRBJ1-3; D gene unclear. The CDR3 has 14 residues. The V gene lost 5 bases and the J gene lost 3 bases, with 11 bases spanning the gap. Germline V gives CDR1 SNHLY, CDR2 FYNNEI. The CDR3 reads CASSPSGFGNTIYF. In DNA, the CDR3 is TGTGCCAGCAGTCCGTCGGGGTTTGGAAACACCATATATTTT.